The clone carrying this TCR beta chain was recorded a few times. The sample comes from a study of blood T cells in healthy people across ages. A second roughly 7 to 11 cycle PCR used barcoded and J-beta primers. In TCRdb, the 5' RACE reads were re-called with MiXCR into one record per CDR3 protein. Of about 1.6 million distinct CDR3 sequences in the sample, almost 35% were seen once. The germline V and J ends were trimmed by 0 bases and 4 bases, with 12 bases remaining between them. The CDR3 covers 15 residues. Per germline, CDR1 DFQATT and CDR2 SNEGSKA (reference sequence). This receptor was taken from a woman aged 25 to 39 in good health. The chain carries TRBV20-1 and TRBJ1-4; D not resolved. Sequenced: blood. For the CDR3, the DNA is TGCAGTGCTAGAGATCTCCACCTTTATAATGAAAAACTGTTTTTT. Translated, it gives CSARDLHLYNEKLFF.